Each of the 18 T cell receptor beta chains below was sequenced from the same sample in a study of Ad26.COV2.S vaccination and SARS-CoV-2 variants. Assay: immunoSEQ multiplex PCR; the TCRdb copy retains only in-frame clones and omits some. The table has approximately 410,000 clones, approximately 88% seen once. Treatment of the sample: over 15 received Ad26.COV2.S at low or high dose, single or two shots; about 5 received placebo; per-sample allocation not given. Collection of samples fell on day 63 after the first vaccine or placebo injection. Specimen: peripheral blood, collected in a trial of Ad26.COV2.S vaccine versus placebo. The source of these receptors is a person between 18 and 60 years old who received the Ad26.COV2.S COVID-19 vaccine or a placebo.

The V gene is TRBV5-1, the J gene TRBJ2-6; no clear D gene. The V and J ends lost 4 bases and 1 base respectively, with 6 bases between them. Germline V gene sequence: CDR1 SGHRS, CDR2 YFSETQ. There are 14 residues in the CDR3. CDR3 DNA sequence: TGCGCCAGCAGCGGGCAATCTGGGGCCAACGTCCTGACTTTC. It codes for CASSGQSGANVLTF.

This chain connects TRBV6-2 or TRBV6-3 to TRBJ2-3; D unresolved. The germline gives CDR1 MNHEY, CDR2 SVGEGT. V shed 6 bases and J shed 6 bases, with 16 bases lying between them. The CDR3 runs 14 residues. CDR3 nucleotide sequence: TGTGCCAGCAGCTCGACTGCTGCGCCGGATACGCAGTATTTT. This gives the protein CASSSTAAPDTQYF.

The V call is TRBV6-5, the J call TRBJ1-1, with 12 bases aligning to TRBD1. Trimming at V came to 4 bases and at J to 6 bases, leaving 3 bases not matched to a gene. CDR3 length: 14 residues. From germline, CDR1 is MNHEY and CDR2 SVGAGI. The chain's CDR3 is CASSFGTGGPEAFF. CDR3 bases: TGTGCCAGCAGTTTTGGGACAGGGGGCCCTGAAGCTTTCTTT.

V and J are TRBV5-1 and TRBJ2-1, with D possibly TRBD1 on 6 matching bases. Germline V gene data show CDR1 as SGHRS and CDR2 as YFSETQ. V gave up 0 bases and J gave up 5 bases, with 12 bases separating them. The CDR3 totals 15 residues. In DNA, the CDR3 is TGCGCCAGCAGCTTGGTCCTGGGGGCGGACAATGAGCAGTTCTTC. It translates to CASSLVLGADNEQFF.

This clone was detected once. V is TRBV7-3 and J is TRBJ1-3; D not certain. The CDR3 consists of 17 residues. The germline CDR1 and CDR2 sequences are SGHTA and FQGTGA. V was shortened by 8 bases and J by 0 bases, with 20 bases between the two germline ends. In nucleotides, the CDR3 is TGTGCCAGCGACGCTATATTATTTTTGGCCTCTGGAAACACCATATATTTT. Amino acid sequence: CASDAILFLASGNTIYF.

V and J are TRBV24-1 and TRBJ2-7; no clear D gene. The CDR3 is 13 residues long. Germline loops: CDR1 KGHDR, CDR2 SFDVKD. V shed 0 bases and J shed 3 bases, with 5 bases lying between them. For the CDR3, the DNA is TGTGCCACCAGTGATTTGAACGGCTACGAGCAGTACTTC. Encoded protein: CATSDLNGYEQYF.

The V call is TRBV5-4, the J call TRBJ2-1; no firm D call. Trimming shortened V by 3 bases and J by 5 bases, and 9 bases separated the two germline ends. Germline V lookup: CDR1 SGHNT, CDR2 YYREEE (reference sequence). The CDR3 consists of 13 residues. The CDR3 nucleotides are TGTGCCAGCAGCTCTAGTCGGGACAATGAGCAGTTCTTC. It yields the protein CASSSSRDNEQFF.

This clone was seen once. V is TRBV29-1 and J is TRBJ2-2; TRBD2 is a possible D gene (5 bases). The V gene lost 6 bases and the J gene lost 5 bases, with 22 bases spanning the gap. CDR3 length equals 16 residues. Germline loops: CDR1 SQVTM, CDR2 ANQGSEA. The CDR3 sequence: CSVPVSARGPTGELFF. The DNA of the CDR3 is TGCAGCGTACCCGTGAGCGCGCGAGGGCCGACCGGGGAGCTGTTTTTT.

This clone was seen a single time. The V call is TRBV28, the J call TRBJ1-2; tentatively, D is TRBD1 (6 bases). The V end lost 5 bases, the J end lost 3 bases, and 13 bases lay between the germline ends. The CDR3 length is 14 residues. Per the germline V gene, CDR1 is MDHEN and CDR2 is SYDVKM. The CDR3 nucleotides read TGTGCCAGCAGTCCCAGGGGTGGGGACTATGGCTACACCTTC. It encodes CASSPRGGDYGYTF.

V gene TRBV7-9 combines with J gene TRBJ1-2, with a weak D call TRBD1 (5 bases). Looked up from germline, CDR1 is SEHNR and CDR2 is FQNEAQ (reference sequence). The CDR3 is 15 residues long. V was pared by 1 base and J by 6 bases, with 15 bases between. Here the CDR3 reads CASSLVAGNGHGYTF. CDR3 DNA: TGTGCCAGCAGCTTAGTAGCAGGGAACGGGCATGGCTACACCTTC.

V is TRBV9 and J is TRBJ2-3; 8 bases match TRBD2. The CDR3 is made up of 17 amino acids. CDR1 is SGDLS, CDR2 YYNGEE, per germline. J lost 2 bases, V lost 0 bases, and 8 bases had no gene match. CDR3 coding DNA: TGTGCCAGCAGCGTAGAGGGGCCTAGCGGGTCCACAGATACGCAGTATTTT. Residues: CASSVEGPSGSTDTQYF.

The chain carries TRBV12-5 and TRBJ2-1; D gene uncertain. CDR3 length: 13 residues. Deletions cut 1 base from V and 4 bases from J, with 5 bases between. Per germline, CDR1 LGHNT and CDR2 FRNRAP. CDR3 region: CASGLGPYNEQFF. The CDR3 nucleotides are TGTGCTAGTGGTTTGGGTCCTTACAATGAGCAGTTCTTC.

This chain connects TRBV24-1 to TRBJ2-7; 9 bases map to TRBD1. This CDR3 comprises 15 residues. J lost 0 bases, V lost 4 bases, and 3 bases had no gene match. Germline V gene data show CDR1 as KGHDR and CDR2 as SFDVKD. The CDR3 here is CATSEGQGVSYEQYF. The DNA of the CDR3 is TGTGCCACCAGTGAGGGACAGGGAGTCTCCTACGAGCAGTACTTC.

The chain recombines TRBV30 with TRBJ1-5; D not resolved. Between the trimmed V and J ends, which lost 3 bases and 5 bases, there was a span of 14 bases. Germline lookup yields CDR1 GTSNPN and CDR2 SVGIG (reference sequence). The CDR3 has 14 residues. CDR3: CAWSPGGRDQPQHF. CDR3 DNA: TGTGCCTGGAGCCCGGGTGGGCGGGATCAGCCCCAGCATTTT.

The CDR3 region has the DNA TGTGCCAGCAGTTACGGGCCTTCGAACACCGGGGAGCTGTTTTTT. Translating it yields CASSYGPSNTGELFF. The chain recombines TRBV6-5 with TRBJ2-2; D is uncertain. The germline CDR1 and CDR2 sequences are MNHEY and SVGAGI. V was pared by 2 bases and J by 0 bases, with 7 bases between. There are 15 residues in the CDR3.

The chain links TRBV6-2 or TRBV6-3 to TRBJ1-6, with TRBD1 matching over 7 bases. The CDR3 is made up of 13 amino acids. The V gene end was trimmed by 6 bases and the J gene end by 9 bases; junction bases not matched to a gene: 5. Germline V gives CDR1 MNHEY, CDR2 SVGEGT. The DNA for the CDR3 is TGTGCCAGCAGCCGACAGGGCGTTTCACCCCTCCACTTT. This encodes CASSRQGVSPLHF.

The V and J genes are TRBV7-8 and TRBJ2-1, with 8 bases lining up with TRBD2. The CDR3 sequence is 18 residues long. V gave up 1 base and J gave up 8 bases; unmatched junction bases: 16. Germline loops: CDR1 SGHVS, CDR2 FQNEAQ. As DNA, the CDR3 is TGTGCCAGCAGCTTAGGCCGTGCGGGGGGCCCCATTAGGGATGAGCAGTTCTTC. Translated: CASSLGRAGGPIRDEQFF.

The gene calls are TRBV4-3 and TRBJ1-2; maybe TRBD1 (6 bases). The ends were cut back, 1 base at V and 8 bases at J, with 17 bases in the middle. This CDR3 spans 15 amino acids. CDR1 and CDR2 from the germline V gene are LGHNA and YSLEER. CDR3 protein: CASSQAAAGARGYTF. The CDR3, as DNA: TGCGCCAGCAGCCAAGCGGCGGCAGGGGCTCGGGGCTACACCTTC.